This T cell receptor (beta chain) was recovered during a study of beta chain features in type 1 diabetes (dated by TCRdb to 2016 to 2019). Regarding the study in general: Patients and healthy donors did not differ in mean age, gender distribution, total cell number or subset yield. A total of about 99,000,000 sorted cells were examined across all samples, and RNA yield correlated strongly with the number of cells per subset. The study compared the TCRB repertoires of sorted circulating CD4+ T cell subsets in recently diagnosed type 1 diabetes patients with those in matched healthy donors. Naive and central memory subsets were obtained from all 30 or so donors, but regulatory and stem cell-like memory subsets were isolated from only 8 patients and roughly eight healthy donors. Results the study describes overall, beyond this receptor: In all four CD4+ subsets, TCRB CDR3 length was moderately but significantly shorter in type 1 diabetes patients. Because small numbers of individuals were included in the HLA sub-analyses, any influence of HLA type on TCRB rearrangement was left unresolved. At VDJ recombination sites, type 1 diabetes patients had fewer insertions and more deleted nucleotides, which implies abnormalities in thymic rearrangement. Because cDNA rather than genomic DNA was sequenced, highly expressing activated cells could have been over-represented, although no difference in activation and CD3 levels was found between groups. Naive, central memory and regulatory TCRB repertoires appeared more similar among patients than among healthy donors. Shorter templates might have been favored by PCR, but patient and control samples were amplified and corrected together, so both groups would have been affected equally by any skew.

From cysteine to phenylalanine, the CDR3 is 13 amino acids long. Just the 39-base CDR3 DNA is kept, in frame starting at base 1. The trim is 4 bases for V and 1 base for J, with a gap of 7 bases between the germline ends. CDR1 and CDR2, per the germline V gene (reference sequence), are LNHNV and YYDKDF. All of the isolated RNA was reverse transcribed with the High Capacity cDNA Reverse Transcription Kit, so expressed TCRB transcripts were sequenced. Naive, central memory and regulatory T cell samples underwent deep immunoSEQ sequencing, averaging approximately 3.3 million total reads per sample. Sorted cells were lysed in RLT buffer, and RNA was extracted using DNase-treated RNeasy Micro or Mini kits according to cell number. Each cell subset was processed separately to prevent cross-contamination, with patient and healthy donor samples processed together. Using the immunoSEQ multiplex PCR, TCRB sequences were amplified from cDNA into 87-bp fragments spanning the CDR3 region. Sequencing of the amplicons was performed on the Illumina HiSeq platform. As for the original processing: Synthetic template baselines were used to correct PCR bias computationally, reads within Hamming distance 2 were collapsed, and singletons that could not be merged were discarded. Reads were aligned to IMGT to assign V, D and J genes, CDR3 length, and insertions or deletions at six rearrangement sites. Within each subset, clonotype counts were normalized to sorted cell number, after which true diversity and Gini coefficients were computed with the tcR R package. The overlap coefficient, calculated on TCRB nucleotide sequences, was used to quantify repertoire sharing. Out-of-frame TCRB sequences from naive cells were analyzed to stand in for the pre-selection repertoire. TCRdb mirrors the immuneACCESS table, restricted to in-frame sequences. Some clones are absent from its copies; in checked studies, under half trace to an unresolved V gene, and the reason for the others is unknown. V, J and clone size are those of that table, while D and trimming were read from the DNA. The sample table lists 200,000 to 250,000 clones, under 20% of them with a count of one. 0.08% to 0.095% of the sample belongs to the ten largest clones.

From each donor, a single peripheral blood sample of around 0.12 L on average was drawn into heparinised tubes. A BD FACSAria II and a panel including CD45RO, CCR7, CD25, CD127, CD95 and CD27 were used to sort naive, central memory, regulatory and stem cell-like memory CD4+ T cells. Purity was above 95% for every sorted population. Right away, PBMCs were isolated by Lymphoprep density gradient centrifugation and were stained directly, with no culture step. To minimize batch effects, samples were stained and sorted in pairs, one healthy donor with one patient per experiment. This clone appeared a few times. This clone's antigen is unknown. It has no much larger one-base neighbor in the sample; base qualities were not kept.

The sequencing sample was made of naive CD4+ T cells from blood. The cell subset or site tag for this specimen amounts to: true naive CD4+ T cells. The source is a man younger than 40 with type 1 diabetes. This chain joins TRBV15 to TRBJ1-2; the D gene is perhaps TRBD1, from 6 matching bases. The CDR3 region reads CATSTDSNYGYTF. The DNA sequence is TGTGCCACCAGCACGGACAGTAACTATGGCTACACCTTC.